The entry that follows covers one T cell receptor (beta chain) sequence. Its antigen is undetermined. The source of the sample is a study of beta chain features in type 1 diabetes. Study overall: The patient and healthy donor groups were comparable for age, gender and cell yields. Overall study results and limits: Patients with Type 1 diabetes showed moderately but significantly shorter TCRB CDR3s in all four CD4+ subsets. VDJ junctions from patients with type 1 diabetes contained fewer insertions and more deletions.

The authors reverse transcribed all of the isolated RNA, so sequencing captured expressed TCRB transcripts. The protocol was immunoSEQ multiplex PCR, while the TCRdb copy is restricted to in-frame clones and leaves out a portion. The data contain some 900,000 clones, roughly 16% of them seen just once; the ten biggest clones take up about 0.02%. CD45RO/CCR7/CD25/CD127/CD95/CD27 separated CD4+ naive, central memory, regulatory and stem cell-like memory cells by sorting. V trimming: 3 bases; J trimming: 8 bases; junction bases outside the gene matches: 7. The CDR3 runs 15 residues. Germline values: CDR1 SGHRS, CDR2 YFSETQ.

The source material was naive CD4+ T cells from blood. This clonotype originated in a woman aged 18-29 years in good health. This rearrangement joins TRBV5-1 to TRBJ2-1; TRBD2 matches 11 bases. DNA for the CDR3: TGCGCCAGCAGCTCCGCGACTAGCGGGATCGATGAGCAGTTCTTC. It encodes CASSSATSGIDEQFF.